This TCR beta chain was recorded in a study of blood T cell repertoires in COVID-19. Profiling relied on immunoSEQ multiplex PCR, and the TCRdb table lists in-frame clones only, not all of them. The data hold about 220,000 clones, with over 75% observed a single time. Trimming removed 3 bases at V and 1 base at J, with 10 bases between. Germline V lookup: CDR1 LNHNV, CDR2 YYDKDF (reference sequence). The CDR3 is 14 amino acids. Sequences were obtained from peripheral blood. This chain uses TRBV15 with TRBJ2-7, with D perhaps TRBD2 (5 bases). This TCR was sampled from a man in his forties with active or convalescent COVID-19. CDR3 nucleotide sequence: TGTGCCACCAGCAGCTCATCGGGATCCTACGAGCAGTACTTC. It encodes CATSSSSGSYEQYF.